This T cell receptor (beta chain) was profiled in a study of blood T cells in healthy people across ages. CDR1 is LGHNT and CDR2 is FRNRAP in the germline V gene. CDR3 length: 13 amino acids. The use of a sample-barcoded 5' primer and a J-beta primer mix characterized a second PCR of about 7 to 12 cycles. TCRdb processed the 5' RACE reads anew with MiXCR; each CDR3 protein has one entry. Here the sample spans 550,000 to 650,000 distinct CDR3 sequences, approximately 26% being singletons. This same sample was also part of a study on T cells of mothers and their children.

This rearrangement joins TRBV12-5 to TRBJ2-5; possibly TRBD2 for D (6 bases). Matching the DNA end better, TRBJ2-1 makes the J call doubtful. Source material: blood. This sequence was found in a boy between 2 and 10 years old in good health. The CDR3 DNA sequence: TGTGCTAGTGGTTTGGCCCCGGGACTGGAGCAGTTCTTC. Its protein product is CASGLAPGLEQFF.